These T cell receptor beta chains were read from a single sample in a study of blood T cell repertoires in COVID-19. Sequencing was performed with immunoSEQ multiplex PCR; in TCRdb, only in-frame clones are kept and a portion is missing. The table has roughly 140,000 clones, more than 65% seen once. Material for sequencing was peripheral blood. The receptor set was obtained from a woman aged 50 to 60 with acute or convalescent COVID-19. Both conserved end residues are part of each CDR3. D genes are given only for firm matches. Size is stated for part of the rows, as once, few or many counts, or as a class when the clone is expanded.

v_gene	j_gene	abundance	d_gene	CDR3aa	CDR3nt
TRBV3-1/TRBV3-2	TRBJ1-1	once	-	CASSPLRAADTEAFF	TGTGCCAGCAGCCCCCTGAGGGCCGCGGACACTGAAGCTTTCTTT
TRBV9	TRBJ2-1	-	TRBD1	CASSGNRGASNEQFF	TGTGCCAGCAGCGGAAACAGGGGTGCATCCAATGAGCAGTTCTTC
TRBV29-1	TRBJ1-2	-	-	CSARRGEYGYTF	TGCAGCGCCAGGCGGGGGGAGTATGGCTACACCTTC
TRBV28	TRBJ1-1	-	-	CASRGGDSNTEAFF	TGTGCCAGCAGGGGGGGAGACTCGAACACTGAAGCTTTCTTT
TRBV7-7	TRBJ2-3	-	-	CASSRFITDTQYF	TGTGCCAGCAGTCGTTTTATTACAGATACGCAGTATTTT
TRBV9	TRBJ2-3	-	TRBD2	CASSVVHSGKSTDTQYF	TGTGCCAGCAGCGTAGTCCATAGCGGGAAGAGCACAGATACGCAGTATTTT
TRBV24-1	TRBJ1-1	-	TRBD1	CATINDRDATEAFF	TGTGCCACCATCAATGACAGGGACGCGACTGAAGCTTTCTTT
TRBV27	TRBJ2-7	-	-	CASSLSQEGQPRQQYF	TGTGCCAGCAGTTTATCTCAGGAGGGACAGCCCCGTCAGCAGTACTTC
TRBV7-2	TRBJ2-1	-	-	CASRGPGIISNEQFF	TGTGCCAGCAGGGGGCCAGGGATAATTTCCAATGAGCAGTTCTTC
TRBV2	TRBJ2-1	-	TRBD2	CASSEKRGTYNEQFF	TGTGCCAGCAGTGAAAAGCGGGGCACTTACAATGAGCAGTTCTTC
TRBV9	TRBJ2-1	-	-	CASSVAGAAYNEQFF	TGTGCCAGCAGCGTAGCTGGGGCGGCGTACAATGAGCAGTTCTTC
TRBV4-3	TRBJ1-3	-	-	CASSQDPGSSGNTIYF	TGCGCCAGCAGCCAAGATCCAGGAAGCTCTGGAAACACCATATATTTT
TRBV5-1	TRBJ1-1	-	TRBD1	CASSLSDRGEAFF	TGCGCCAGCAGCTTGAGTGACAGGGGTGAAGCTTTCTTT
TRBV28	TRBJ1-4	-	TRBD1	CASRGGQPLNEKLFF	TGTGCCAGCAGGGGGGGACAGCCCCTGAATGAAAAACTGTTTTTT
TRBV30	TRBJ1-1	-	TRBD1	CAWSAGGDLQAFF	TGTGCCTGGAGTGCAGGGGGCGATCTACAAGCTTTCTTT
TRBV4-2	TRBJ2-1	-	TRBD2	CASSQDRLATHNEQFF	TGTGCCAGCAGCCAAGATAGACTAGCGACGCACAATGAGCAGTTCTTC
TRBV7-9	TRBJ1-6	once	TRBD1	CAIGTGGRNSPLHF	TGTGCCATCGGAACAGGGGGCCGTAATTCACCCCTCCACTTT
TRBV7-2	TRBJ2-2	once	TRBD1	CASSSRWTGQNTGELFF	TGTGCCAGCAGCTCCCGGTGGACAGGGCAGAACACCGGGGAGCTGTTTTTT
TRBV9	TRBJ1-2	-	TRBD1	CASSVQGQNYGYTF	TGTGCCAGCAGCGTGCAGGGACAGAACTATGGCTACACCTTC
TRBV7-2	TRBJ1-6	-	-	CASSSNRVSSVSPLHF	TGTGCCAGCAGCTCTAACAGGGTGTCTAGTGTTTCACCCCTCCACTTT
TRBV21-1	TRBJ2-7	once	-	CASSARGLAEQYEQYF	TGTGCCAGCAGCGCGAGGGGACTAGCGGAGCAATACGAGCAGTACTTC
TRBV25-1	TRBJ1-6	once	TRBD1	CASKGQGNNSPLHF	TGTGCCAGCAAAGGACAGGGAAATAATTCACCCCTCCACTTT
TRBV7-7	TRBJ2-3	-	-	CASSLGRGGTDTQYF	TGTGCCAGCAGCTTAGGCAGGGGGGGCACAGATACGCAGTATTTT
TRBV12-3/TRBV12-4	TRBJ1-2	-	TRBD1	CASSRTGDHGYTF	TGTGCCAGCAGTCGCACAGGGGATCATGGCTACACCTTC
TRBV7-9	TRBJ1-5	-	TRBD1	CASSLGGRQGYWPQHF	TGTGCCAGCAGCTTAGGGGGGCGACAGGGGTATTGGCCCCAGCATTTT
TRBV7-8	TRBJ1-6	-	TRBD1	CASSAGTGGSPLHF	TGTGCCAGCAGCGCCGGGACAGGGGGTTCACCCCTCCACTTT
TRBV25-1	TRBJ2-7	-	-	CASSLGGEQYF	TGTGCCAGCAGTTTGGGGGGCGAGCAGTACTTC
TRBV7-9	TRBJ1-1	-	TRBD1	CASSLVQGTTEAFF	TGTGCCAGCAGCTTAGTACAGGGGACCACTGAAGCTTTCTTT
TRBV19	TRBJ2-7	-	-	CASSTEGADEQYF	TGTGCCAGTAGTACGGAGGGCGCGGACGAGCAGTACTTC
TRBV4-2	TRBJ2-5	-	TRBD1	CASSQDLGQGARWETQYF	TGTGCCAGCAGCCAAGATTTAGGACAGGGGGCGAGGTGGGAGACCCAGTACTTC
TRBV10-3	TRBJ2-3	-	TRBD1	CAISETGGQYF	TGTGCCATCAGTGAGACAGGGGGGCAGTATTTT
TRBV9	TRBJ2-3	-	TRBD1	CASSPLRQGSTDTQYF	TGTGCCAGCAGCCCATTGAGACAGGGGAGCACAGATACGCAGTATTTT
TRBV6-5	TRBJ2-2	-	TRBD1	CASSRQGAPTGELFF	TGTGCCAGCAGTCGACAGGGGGCCCCTACCGGGGAGCTGTTTTTT
TRBV7-8	TRBJ2-5	-	-	CASSPMSPKETQYF	TGTGCCAGCAGCCCTATGAGCCCCAAAGAGACCCAGTACTTC
TRBV23-1	TRBJ2-7	-	-	CASREGDEQYF	TGCGCCAGCAGGGAAGGGGACGAGCAGTACTTC
TRBV7-8	TRBJ2-3	-	TRBD2	CASSQDLAGGPNTQYF	TGTGCCAGCAGCCAAGACCTAGCGGGGGGGCCCAATACGCAGTATTTT
TRBV6-5	TRBJ1-2	-	TRBD1	CASSYRTTTGNYGYTF	TGTGCCAGCAGTTATCGAACCACGACAGGGAACTATGGCTACACCTTC
TRBV25-1	TRBJ2-2	-	-	CASSGPLSTGELFF	TGTGCCAGCAGTGGACCACTATCCACCGGGGAGCTGTTTTTT
TRBV9	TRBJ2-1	-	-	CASSVVNGDYNEQFF	TGTGCCAGCAGCGTAGTCAACGGAGACTACAATGAGCAGTTCTTC
TRBV18	TRBJ2-1	-	TRBD2	CASSALSAGGINEQFF	TGTGCCAGCTCCGCCTTATCCGCGGGGGGTATAAATGAGCAGTTCTTC
TRBV4-2	TRBJ1-6	-	-	CASSQREYNSPLHF	TGTGCCAGCAGCCAGCGGGAGTATAATTCACCCCTCCACTTT
TRBV19	TRBJ1-5	-	-	CASSFRGPRNQPQHF	TGTGCCAGTAGTTTCAGGGGCCCCCGCAATCAGCCCCAGCATTTT
TRBV18	TRBJ2-3	-	-	CASSPPGRGDTQYF	TGTGCCAGCTCACCACCGGGCAGGGGCGATACGCAGTATTTT
TRBV5-1	TRBJ2-3	-	TRBD2	CASSLASGGAPRTDTQYF	TGCGCCAGCAGCTTGGCTAGCGGGGGGGCGCCTCGCACAGATACGCAGTATTTT
TRBV4-3	TRBJ2-5	-	TRBD2	CASSQDPGHGGEKETQYF	TGCGCCAGCAGCCAAGATCCGGGACACGGGGGGGAAAAAGAGACCCAGTACTTC
TRBV7-9	TRBJ2-1	-	TRBD2	CASKPFMELAGGRANEQFF	TGTGCCAGCAAACCGTTTATGGAGCTAGCGGGAGGGCGCGCTAATGAGCAGTTCTTC
TRBV29-1	TRBJ1-1	-	TRBD1	CSVLSPGQGAEAFF	TGCAGCGTTCTTTCGCCGGGACAGGGAGCCGAAGCTTTCTTT
TRBV14	TRBJ1-5	few	-	CASSQDPVQPQHF	TGTGCCAGCAGCCAAGACCCCGTTCAGCCCCAGCATTTT
TRBV28	TRBJ1-1	-	TRBD1	CASSLGQSGAFF	TGTGCCAGCAGCCTGGGACAGTCGGGTGCTTTCTTT
TRBV5-5	TRBJ2-3	-	-	CASSLNGYTDTQYF	TGTGCCAGCAGCTTGAACGGTTACACAGATACGCAGTATTTT
TRBV24-1	TRBJ1-2	-	-	CATSNGSPYGYTF	TGTGCCACCTCAAACGGGAGCCCCTATGGCTACACCTTC
TRBV19	TRBJ1-5	-	TRBD1	CASSQRGQGSNQPQHF	TGTGCCAGTAGTCAACGCGGACAGGGTAGCAATCAGCCCCAGCATTTT
TRBV11-2	TRBJ2-1	once	TRBD2	CASSLAGGSYNEQFF	TGTGCCAGCAGCTTAGCGGGGGGCTCCTACAATGAGCAGTTCTTC
TRBV27	TRBJ1-4	-	TRBD1	CASSTGLSTNEKLFF	TGTGCCAGCTCGACAGGGCTTTCAACTAATGAAAAACTGTTTTTT
TRBV5-1	TRBJ2-7	-	TRBD1	CASSPGGDYEQYF	TGCGCCAGCAGCCCAGGGGGAGACTACGAGCAGTACTTC